This T cell receptor beta chain was profiled in a study of cytomegalovirus exposure and HLA in healthy donors. A remark on this clone: Its target is not known.

Primers included in the PCR were 60 Vbeta and 13 Jbeta primers. The data were produced by immunoSEQ multiplex PCR, yet TCRdb's version contains in-frame clones alone and is incomplete. The data contain 120,000 or so clones, less than 80% of them singletons. Regarding the study as a whole: Reported findings show TCR beta sequences accurately forecast HLA-A and HLA-B alleles in most subjects.

The sample consisted of PBMCs. The TCR was taken from a young man in good health and CMV-seronegative.

CDR3 bases: TGTGCCAGCAGTTCCCTCCCAGCACTGGGGGGCACTGAAGCTTTCTTT. It translates to CASSSLPALGGTEAFF. The rearrangement links TRBV28 to TRBJ1-1, with a tentative D call TRBD1 (5 bases). Germline V gene data show CDR1 as MDHEN and CDR2 as SYDVKM. V shed 4 bases and J shed 4 bases, with 19 bases lying between them. The CDR3 has 16 residues. Full variable domain (remainder filled in from reference TRBV28 and TRBJ1-1): DVKVTQSSRYLVKRTGEKVFLECVQDMDHENMFWYRQDPGLGLRLIYFSYDVKMKEKGDIPEGYSVSREKKERFSLILESASTNQTSMYLCASSSLPALGGTEAFFGQGTRLTVV.